Listed below are T cell receptor beta chains from one sample, sequenced in a study of human T cells and chemical hapten exposure. TCRdb ran MiXCR on the RACE reads and lists one entry per CDR3 protein. The sample holds 300,000 to 450,000 distinct CDR3 sequences, approximately 5.8% seen once. The starting material was whole blood, obtained in connection with sensitization to the hapten diphenylcyclopropenone (DPC). Receptors originate from a woman aged 18-29 years with alopecia areata. Some clones in this sample may be carry-over from other donors' samples. The CDR3 runs from the conserved cysteine through the conserved F or W. D genes are given only for firm matches.

V gene: TRBV7-3; J gene: TRBJ2-1; D gene: NA; CDR3 protein: CASSLTADPNEQFF
V gene: TRBV11-2; J gene: TRBJ2-1; D gene: TRBD1; CDR3 protein: CASSFSPGQGLFF
V gene: TRBV5-1; J gene: TRBJ1-3; D gene: TRBD1; CDR3 protein: CASSSWTGSGNTIYF
V gene: TRBV12-3/TRBV12-4; J gene: TRBJ1-6; D gene: NA; CDR3 protein: CASSPKVGVGSPLHF
V gene: TRBV12-3/TRBV12-4; J gene: TRBJ1-1; D gene: NA; CDR3 protein: CASSLVGRVEAFF
V gene: TRBV6-5; J gene: TRBJ1-1; D gene: NA; CDR3 protein: CASSGLRVPEAFF
V gene: TRBV4-3; J gene: TRBJ2-3; D gene: TRBD2; CDR3 protein: CASSLDNSGGRTDTQYF
V gene: TRBV7-9; J gene: TRBJ2-7; D gene: NA; CDR3 protein: CASSLAQSDNYEQYF
V gene: TRBV4-1; J gene: TRBJ2-3; D gene: TRBD2; CDR3 protein: CASSRLAGPLPDTQYF
V gene: TRBV27; J gene: TRBJ2-6; D gene: NA; CDR3 protein: CASSFGPRNSILTF
V gene: TRBV2; J gene: TRBJ1-1; D gene: NA; CDR3 protein: CASRWDIGDTEAFF
V gene: TRBV10-3; J gene: TRBJ2-7; D gene: NA; CDR3 protein: CAISQVSGRTYEQYF
V gene: TRBV20-1; J gene: TRBJ1-2; D gene: NA; CDR3 protein: CSAPIGGYTF
V gene: TRBV19; J gene: TRBJ1-5; D gene: NA; CDR3 protein: CASSIGGNQPQHF
V gene: TRBV15; J gene: TRBJ1-3; D gene: TRBD1; CDR3 protein: CATSTPGGVENTIYF
V gene: TRBV20-1; J gene: TRBJ1-6; D gene: NA; CDR3 protein: CSARDGTELSPLHF
V gene: TRBV12-3/TRBV12-4; J gene: TRBJ1-6; D gene: NA; CDR3 protein: CASRQGSNSPLHF
V gene: TRBV10-3; J gene: TRBJ1-1; D gene: NA; CDR3 protein: CAIRPREDTEAFF
V gene: TRBV28; J gene: TRBJ2-3; D gene: NA; CDR3 protein: CAGLDTDTQYF
V gene: TRBV9; J gene: TRBJ1-6; D gene: TRBD1; CDR3 protein: CASSVAPGGGASNSPLHF
V gene: TRBV7-2; J gene: TRBJ1-6; D gene: NA; CDR3 protein: CASSPQAHRSYNSPLHF
V gene: TRBV28; J gene: TRBJ2-7; D gene: NA; CDR3 protein: CASSGHSTPTYEQYF
V gene: TRBV28; J gene: TRBJ2-7; D gene: NA; CDR3 protein: CASSQLIEQYF
V gene: TRBV29-1; J gene: TRBJ1-1; D gene: NA; CDR3 protein: CSVEIGRTPILGAFF
V gene: TRBV12-3/TRBV12-4; J gene: TRBJ1-4; D gene: NA; CDR3 protein: CASSLGEKGATNEKLFF
V gene: TRBV5-1; J gene: TRBJ1-1; D gene: NA; CDR3 protein: CASSPQGTGVGFNTEAFF
V gene: TRBV29-1; J gene: TRBJ1-2; D gene: NA; CDR3 protein: CSVGSDYGYTF
V gene: TRBV4-3; J gene: TRBJ2-5; D gene: TRBD1; CDR3 protein: CASSQVQGQLDETQYF
V gene: TRBV20-1; J gene: TRBJ1-2; D gene: NA; CDR3 protein: CSARGTTAANYGYTF
V gene: TRBV4-3; J gene: TRBJ1-3; D gene: NA; CDR3 protein: CASSQVPGSGNTIYF
V gene: TRBV7-9; J gene: TRBJ2-3; D gene: TRBD2; CDR3 protein: CASSPSSGATSTDTQYF
V gene: TRBV15; J gene: TRBJ1-4; D gene: TRBD1; CDR3 protein: CATSRATGGNEKLFF
V gene: TRBV10-2; J gene: TRBJ1-1; D gene: NA; CDR3 protein: CASSEAAEAFF
V gene: TRBV20-1; J gene: TRBJ1-4; D gene: TRBD1; CDR3 protein: CSARGTGYEKLFF
V gene: TRBV10-2; J gene: TRBJ1-2; D gene: NA; CDR3 protein: CASSEAEGNYGYTF
V gene: TRBV6-2/TRBV6-3; J gene: TRBJ2-5; D gene: NA; CDR3 protein: CASRRFSGFQETQYF
V gene: TRBV2; J gene: TRBJ2-7; D gene: NA; CDR3 protein: CASSYLSVNYEQYF
V gene: TRBV29-1; J gene: TRBJ1-2; D gene: TRBD1; CDR3 protein: CSVVGEQGATGYTF
V gene: TRBV2; J gene: TRBJ1-5; D gene: TRBD1; CDR3 protein: CASSEAGRGSQPQHF
V gene: TRBV12-3/TRBV12-4; J gene: TRBJ2-1; D gene: NA; CDR3 protein: CASSFPQGIYNEQFF
V gene: TRBV9; J gene: TRBJ1-2; D gene: TRBD1; CDR3 protein: CASSGDREYDYGYTF
V gene: TRBV6-2/TRBV6-3; J gene: TRBJ1-6; D gene: TRBD1; CDR3 protein: CASRLTGGGSPLHF
V gene: TRBV7-6; J gene: TRBJ2-2; D gene: NA; CDR3 protein: CASSLGVAANTGELFF
V gene: TRBV5-1; J gene: TRBJ2-3; D gene: TRBD1; CDR3 protein: CASSFGTALATQYF
V gene: TRBV12-3/TRBV12-4; J gene: TRBJ2-6; D gene: NA; CDR3 protein: CASSRKYPGANVLTF
V gene: TRBV7-2; J gene: TRBJ1-3; D gene: NA; CDR3 protein: CASSVGTPRTPRNTIYF
V gene: TRBV5-1; J gene: TRBJ1-2; D gene: NA; CDR3 protein: CASSVDSVTTYGYTF